This is a list of T cell receptor beta chains from one sample in a study of early T cells in non-severe SARS-CoV-2 infection. TCRdb reprocessed the 5' RACE reads via MiXCR and lists one record per CDR3 protein. The repertoire holds approximately 76,000 distinct CDR3 sequences, with about 14% as singletons. The source material was whole blood. These receptors were taken from an adult who was a healthcare worker with PCR-confirmed SARS-CoV-2 infection or an uninfected control (not recorded which). CDR3s leave out the opening cysteine and the closing phenylalanine or tryptophan. Each record gives: V gene, CDR3 protein.

v_call: TRBV30; cdr3_aa: AWSPGANYGYT
v_call: TRBV14; cdr3_aa: ASSQDRTYGYT
v_call: TRBV6-4; cdr3_aa: ASSDSERDPQI
v_call: TRBV6-6; cdr3_aa: ASSYPLFGSEGYT
v_call: TRBV5-1; cdr3_aa: ASSSGQLNEKLF
v_call: TRBV12-3/TRBV12-4; cdr3_aa: ASRTGDSETQY
v_call: TRBV19; cdr3_aa: ASSIIGGRTYNEQF
v_call: TRBV7-9; cdr3_aa: ASSPILETQY
v_call: TRBV2; cdr3_aa: ARDSLQETQY
v_call: TRBV7-9; cdr3_aa: ASSGGSGSANEQF
v_call: TRBV11-2; cdr3_aa: ASTPSWGLGAF
v_call: TRBV12-3/TRBV12-4; cdr3_aa: ASSLLPTSETYEQY
v_call: TRBV4-1; cdr3_aa: ASSQAAGGQYEQY
v_call: TRBV20-1; cdr3_aa: SARDVQGLGGYT
v_call: TRBV18; cdr3_aa: ASSPQSGQASGAQY
v_call: TRBV28; cdr3_aa: ASVPDGVMGEQY
v_call: TRBV7-8; cdr3_aa: ASSHVRNEQF
v_call: TRBV7-8; cdr3_aa: ASSLVSLGTEAF
v_call: TRBV5-1; cdr3_aa: ASSSTGPNYEQY
v_call: TRBV6-1; cdr3_aa: ASSPHRGATNEKLF
v_call: TRBV12-5; cdr3_aa: ASGLGGGRVEAF
v_call: TRBV6-4; cdr3_aa: ASSEAGGGPDTQY
v_call: TRBV20-1; cdr3_aa: SARGRTGNNSPLH
v_call: TRBV11-2; cdr3_aa: ASSSRPNTEAF
v_call: TRBV9; cdr3_aa: ASSVGPALGQF
v_call: TRBV23-1; cdr3_aa: ASSPPRDRGHPESNQPQH
v_call: TRBV14; cdr3_aa: ASSYYNEQF
v_call: TRBV11-2; cdr3_aa: ASSLTNTGELF
v_call: TRBV3-1; cdr3_aa: ASSQEDRAEQF
v_call: TRBV4-1; cdr3_aa: ASSQSLSGQFNQPQH
v_call: TRBV27; cdr3_aa: ASSSNNSPLGGTGELF
v_call: TRBV29-1; cdr3_aa: SVDTGSEQY
v_call: TRBV7-9; cdr3_aa: ASNPSAASSYEQY
v_call: TRBV19; cdr3_aa: ASSPGQGPAYGYT
v_call: TRBV29-1; cdr3_aa: SGGLAGYNEQF
v_call: TRBV3-1; cdr3_aa: ASSTTTGNYGYT
v_call: TRBV2; cdr3_aa: ASRLRGIREEKLF
v_call: TRBV21-1; cdr3_aa: ASIEDRTEAF
v_call: TRBV27; cdr3_aa: ASSLSGGGGNTIY
v_call: TRBV19; cdr3_aa: ASSPRQGAFAYGYT
v_call: TRBV6-5; cdr3_aa: ASSYSMRSYNSPLH
v_call: TRBV11-1; cdr3_aa: ASSLRKERFYSYEQY